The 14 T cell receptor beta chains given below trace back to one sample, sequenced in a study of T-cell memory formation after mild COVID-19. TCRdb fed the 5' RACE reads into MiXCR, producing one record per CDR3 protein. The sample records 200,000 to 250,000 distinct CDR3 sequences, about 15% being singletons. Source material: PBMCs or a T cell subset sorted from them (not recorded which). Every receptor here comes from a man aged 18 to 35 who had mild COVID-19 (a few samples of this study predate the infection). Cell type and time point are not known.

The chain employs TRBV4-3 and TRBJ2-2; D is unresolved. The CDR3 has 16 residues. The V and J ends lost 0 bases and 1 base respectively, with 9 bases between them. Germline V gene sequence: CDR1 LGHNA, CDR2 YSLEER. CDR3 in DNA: TGCGCCAGCAGCCAAGAGGTTTTGGGGAACACCGGGGAGCTGTTTTTT. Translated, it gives CASSQEVLGNTGELFF.

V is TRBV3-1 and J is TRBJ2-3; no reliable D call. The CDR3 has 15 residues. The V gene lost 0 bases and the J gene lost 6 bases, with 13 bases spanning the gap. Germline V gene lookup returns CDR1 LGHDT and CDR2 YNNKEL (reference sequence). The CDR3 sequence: CASSQDRVRRDTQYF. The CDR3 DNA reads TGTGCCAGCAGCCAAGATCGGGTACGGCGGGATACGCAGTATTTT.

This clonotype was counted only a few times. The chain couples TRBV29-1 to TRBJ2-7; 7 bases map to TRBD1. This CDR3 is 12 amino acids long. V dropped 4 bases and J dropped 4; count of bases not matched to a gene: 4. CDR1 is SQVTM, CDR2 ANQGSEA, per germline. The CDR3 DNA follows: TGCAGCGTTGGGGGACAGCGATACGAGCAGTACTTC. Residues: CSVGGQRYEQYF.

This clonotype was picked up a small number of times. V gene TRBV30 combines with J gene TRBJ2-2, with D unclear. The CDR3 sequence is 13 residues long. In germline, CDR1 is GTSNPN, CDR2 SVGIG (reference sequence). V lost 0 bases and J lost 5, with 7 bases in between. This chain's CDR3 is CAWSVRETGELFF. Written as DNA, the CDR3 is TGTGCCTGGAGTGTACGTGAGACCGGGGAGCTGTTTTTT.

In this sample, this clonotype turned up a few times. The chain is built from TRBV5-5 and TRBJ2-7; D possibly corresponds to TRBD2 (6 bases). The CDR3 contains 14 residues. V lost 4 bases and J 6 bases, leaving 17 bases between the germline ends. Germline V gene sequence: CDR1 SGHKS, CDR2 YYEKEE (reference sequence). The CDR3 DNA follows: TGTGCCAGCAGCCCGGGGGTAGGGGTCGGCGAGCAGTACGTC. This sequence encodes CASSPGVGVGEQYV.

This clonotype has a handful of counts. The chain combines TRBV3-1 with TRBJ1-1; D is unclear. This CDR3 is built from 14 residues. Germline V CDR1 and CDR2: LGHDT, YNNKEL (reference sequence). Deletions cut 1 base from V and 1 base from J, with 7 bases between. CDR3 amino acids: CASSQVSGNTEAFF. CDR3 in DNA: TGTGCCAGCAGCCAAGTATCCGGGAACACTGAAGCTTTCTTT. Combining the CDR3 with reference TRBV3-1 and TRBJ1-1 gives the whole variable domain DTAVSQTPKYLVTQMGNDKSIKCEQNLGHDTMYWYKQDSKKFLKIMFSYNNKELIINETVPNRFSPKSPDKAHLNLHINSLELGDSAVYFCASSQVSGNTEAFFGQGTRLTVV.

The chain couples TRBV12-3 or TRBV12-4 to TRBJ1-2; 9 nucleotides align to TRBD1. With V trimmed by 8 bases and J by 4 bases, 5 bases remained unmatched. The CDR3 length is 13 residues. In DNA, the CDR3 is TGTGCCAGCGCCCACAGGGGGCCCTATGGCTACACCTTC. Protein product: CASAHRGPYGYTF.

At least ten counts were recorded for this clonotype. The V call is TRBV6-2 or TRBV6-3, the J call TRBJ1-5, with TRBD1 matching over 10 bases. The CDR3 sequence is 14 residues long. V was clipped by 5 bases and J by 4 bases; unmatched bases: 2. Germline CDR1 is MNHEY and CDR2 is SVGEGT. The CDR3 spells CASSGQGGNQPQHF. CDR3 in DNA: TGTGCCAGCAGTGGACAGGGGGGAAATCAGCCCCAGCATTTT.

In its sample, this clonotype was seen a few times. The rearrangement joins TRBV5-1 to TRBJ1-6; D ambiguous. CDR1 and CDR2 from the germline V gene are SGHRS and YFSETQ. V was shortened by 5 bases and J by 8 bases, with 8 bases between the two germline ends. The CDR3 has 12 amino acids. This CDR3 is CASRLRDSPLHF. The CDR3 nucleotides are TGCGCCAGCAGATTGAGAGATTCACCCCTCCACTTT. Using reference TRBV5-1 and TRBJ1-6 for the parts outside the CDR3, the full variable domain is KAGVTQTPRYLIKTRGQQVTLSCSPISGHRSVSWYQQTPGQGLQFLFEYFSETQRNKGNFPGRFSGRQFSNSRSEMNVSTLELGDSALYLCASRLRDSPLHFGNGTRLTVT.

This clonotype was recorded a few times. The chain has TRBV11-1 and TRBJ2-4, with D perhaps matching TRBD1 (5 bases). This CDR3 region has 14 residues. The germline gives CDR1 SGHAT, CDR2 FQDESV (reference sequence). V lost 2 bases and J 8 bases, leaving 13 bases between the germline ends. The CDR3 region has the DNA TGTGCCAGCAGCTTACTTGGGGCGCCTGACATTCAGTACTTC. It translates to CASSLLGAPDIQYF.

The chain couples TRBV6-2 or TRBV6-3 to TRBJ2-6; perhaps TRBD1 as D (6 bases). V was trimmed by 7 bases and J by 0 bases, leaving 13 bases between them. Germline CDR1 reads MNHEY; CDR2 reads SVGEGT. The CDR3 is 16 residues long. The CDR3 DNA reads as TGTGCCAGCAACGACAGGCTGGGCTCTGGGGCCAACGTCCTGACTTTC. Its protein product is CASNDRLGSGANVLTF.

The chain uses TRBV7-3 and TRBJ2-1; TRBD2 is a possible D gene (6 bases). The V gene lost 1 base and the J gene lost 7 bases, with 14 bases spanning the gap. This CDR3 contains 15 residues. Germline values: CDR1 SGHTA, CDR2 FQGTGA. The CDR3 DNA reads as TGTGCCAGCAGCTTAAGGGACGGCGGAGGGAATGAGCAGTTCTTC. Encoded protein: CASSLRDGGGNEQFF.

The chain's CDR3 is CAISESAGQGRQPQHF. The CDR3 nucleotides are TGTGCCATCAGTGAGTCAGCGGGACAGGGACGACAGCCCCAGCATTTT. The chain employs TRBV10-3 and TRBJ1-5, with 9 bases matching TRBD1. The length of the CDR3 is 16 residues. V lost 0 bases, J lost 7 bases, and 7 bases stayed unmatched. Germline CDR1 and CDR2: ENHRY and SYGVKD.

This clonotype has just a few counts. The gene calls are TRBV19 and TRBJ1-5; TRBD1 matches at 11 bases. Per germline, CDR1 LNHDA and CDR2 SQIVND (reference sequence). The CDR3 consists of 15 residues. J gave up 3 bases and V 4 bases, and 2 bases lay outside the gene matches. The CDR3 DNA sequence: TGTGCCAGTAGTAGGACAGGGGGCATCAATCAGCCCCAGCATTTT. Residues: CASSRTGGINQPQHF.